These 12 T cell receptor beta chains share one sample of origin, sequenced in a study of lymphopenia after photon versus proton radiotherapy. Method: immunoSEQ multiplex PCR; TCRdb's copy keeps in-frame clones and lacks some. The data contain about 40,000 clones, just over 85% of them singletons. Source: peripheral blood, taken from a patient treated with proton-based radiotherapy. The receptors here all came from a woman between 65 and 79 years old with pancreatic cancer. Some clones in this sample may be carry-over from other donors' samples.

This clone was seen once. The chain uses TRBV18 and TRBJ2-3; 7 bases agree with TRBD1. V lost 2 bases, J lost 5 bases, and 10 bases stayed unmatched. Germline lookup yields CDR1 KGHSH and CDR2 LQKENI. This CDR3 has 16 residues. In nucleotides, the CDR3 is TGTGCCAGCTCACCAGAAAGACAGGGTCGAGGAGATACGCAGTATTTT. It specifies CASSPERQGRGDTQYF. Full variable domain (remainder filled in from reference TRBV18 and TRBJ2-3): NAGVMQNPRHLVRRRGQEARLRCSPMKGHSHVYWYRQLPEEGLKFMVYLQKENIIDESGMPKERFSAEFPKEGPSILRIQQVVRGDSAAYFCASSPERQGRGDTQYFGPGTRLTVL.

In this sample, this clone turned up once. The chain carries TRBV7-9 and TRBJ1-5, with a tentative D call TRBD1 (6 bases). Trimming removed 7 bases at V and 2 bases at J, with 15 bases between. The CDR3 has 15 amino acids. Germline V gene sequence: CDR1 SEHNR, CDR2 FQNEAQ (reference sequence). CDR3 DNA: TGTGCCAGCACCGAAACACAGGGTGGCAATCAGCCCCAGCATTTT. It yields the protein CASTETQGGNQPQHF.

The count of this clone is one. The chain is built from TRBV4-2 and TRBJ2-5, with D perhaps matching TRBD2 (5 bases). V lost 1 base and J lost 9, with 18 bases in between. Germline V CDR1 and CDR2: LGHNA, YNFKEQ. The CDR3 has 15 amino acids. CDR3 sequence (DNA): TGTGCCAGCAGCCAAGCGGAGGAGGACGGGCGGGCCCAGTACTTC. Translating gives CASSQAEEDGRAQYF.

The table lists this clone with a few counts. This sequence joins TRBV2 and TRBJ2-2, with D unresolved. Germline loops: CDR1 SNHLY, CDR2 FYNNEI. The CDR3 is 13 residues long. Deletions cut 2 bases from V and 7 bases from J, with 8 bases between. CDR3 region: CASSERQDGELFF. DNA of the CDR3: TGTGCCAGCAGTGAACGTCAGGACGGGGAGCTGTTTTTT.

This chain links TRBV27 with TRBJ1-1; tentative D call: TRBD1 (5 bases). CDR1 is MNHEY and CDR2 is SMNVEV in the germline V gene (reference sequence). V was shortened by 6 bases and J by 11 bases, with 19 bases between the two germline ends. This CDR3 spans 13 amino acids. The CDR3 DNA sequence: TGTGCCAGCAGACTAAGTGCGGGGGGGTGGGCTTTCTTT. Translated: CASRLSAGGWAFF.

The chain uses TRBV27 and TRBJ2-3, with 8 positions matching TRBD1. The germline V gene encodes CDR1 MNHEY and CDR2 SMNVEV (reference sequence). The CDR3 is made up of 15 amino acids. The J segment lost 1 base and the V segment lost 7 bases, leaving 7 bases of the junction unmatched. CDR3 in amino acids: CASTRQGYGTDTQYF. CDR3 in DNA: TGTGCCAGCACCAGACAGGGGTACGGCACAGATACGCAGTATTTT.

The V call is TRBV11-3, the J call TRBJ2-3; no clear D. This CDR3 has 14 amino acids. Trimming shortened V by 3 bases and J by 1 base, and 8 bases separated the two germline ends. Germline CDR1 reads SGHNT; CDR2 reads YENEEA. CDR3 loop: CASSFEGGTDTQYF. DNA of the CDR3: TGTGCCAGCAGCTTTGAAGGAGGCACAGATACGCAGTATTTT.

The chain employs TRBV28 and TRBJ1-2; TRBD1 might be the D (6 bases). The germline gives CDR1 MDHEN, CDR2 SYDVKM. With 5 bases removed from V and 4 bases from J, the gap between germline ends came to 20 bases. CDR3 length equals 16 residues. CDR3 nucleotides: TGTGCCAGCAGTACAACTACATCCGGGACAACCTATGGCTACACCTTC. As protein: CASSTTTSGTTYGYTF.

The chain employs TRBV14 and TRBJ2-5; TRBD2 is a possible D gene (6 bases). Germline assignment: CDR1 SGHDN and CDR2 FVKESK. V gave up 4 bases and J gave up 5 bases, with 11 bases separating them. The CDR3 runs to 13 residues. The CDR3 reads CASSRGGTETQYF. As DNA, the CDR3 is TGTGCCAGCAGCCGGGGCGGGACGGAGACCCAGTACTTC.

As for this clone: The identical CDR3 is also encoded by other nucleotide sequences in the sample. This chain connects TRBV5-1 to TRBJ1-1, with 7 nucleotides matching TRBD1. There are 13 residues in the CDR3. Germline V gene data show CDR1 as SGHRS and CDR2 as YFSETQ. With 4 bases clipped from V and 8 bases from J, the junction kept 8 bases outside the gene matches. Here the CDR3 reads CASSVSGGNEAFF. In DNA, the CDR3 is TGCGCCAGCAGCGTTTCAGGGGGTAACGAAGCTTTCTTT.

The chain links TRBV2 to TRBJ2-7, with 8 bases lining up with TRBD2. CDR1 SNHLY and CDR2 FYNNEI come from the germline V gene. This CDR3 has 14 residues. Trimming took 7 bases from V and 3 from J; bases not matched to a gene: 8. The CDR3 region is CASNLLGGGYEQYF. In DNA form, the CDR3 reads TGTGCCAGCAACCTTCTCGGGGGGGGCTACGAGCAGTACTTC. The full variable domain, with the rest looked up from reference TRBV2 and TRBJ2-7, is EPEVTQTPSHQVTQMGQEVILRCVPISNHLYFYWYRQILGQKVEFLVSFYNNEISEKSEIFDDQFSVERPDGSNFTLKIRSTKLEDSAMYFCASNLLGGGYEQYFGPGTRLTVT.

CDR3 amino acids: CASSEQGGRNEQFF. The CDR3 DNA sequence: TGTGCCAGCAGTGAGCAGGGAGGTAGGAATGAGCAGTTCTTC. V usage is TRBV6-1 and J usage is TRBJ2-1, with D tentatively TRBD2 (6 bases). Trimming left V 3 bases short and J 7 bases short, with 13 bases between. From germline, CDR1 is MNHNS and CDR2 SASEGT. The CDR3 totals 14 residues.